There are many counts of the clone carrying this T cell receptor beta chain. As yet, its antigen is unknown. The source of the PBMCs was over 8.5 ml of fresh peripheral blood. The sample originates from a study of T cells in Graves' hyperthyroidism and ophthalmopathy. Regions amplified from RNA transcripts were the TCR beta CDR3 regions. The HTBI set primed first-round TCR CDR3 RT-PCR. TCRdb re-derived calls from the multiplex PCR reads in MiXCR, one entry per CDR3 protein. Of hundreds of thousands of distinct CDR3 sequences in the sample, under 20% are singletons; the top ten hold approximately 15%. The CDR3 totals 22 residues. Germline CDR1 reads MNHNS; CDR2 reads SASEGT. The germline V and J ends were trimmed by 5 bases and 0 bases, with 29 bases remaining between them. Overall study findings and caveats: Median prediction lead before ophthalmopathy onset was 5 to 7 months with the model. Most thyroid clonotypes with frequency above 0.001 were detected in blood. Researchers report that a 13 V-J model separated ophthalmopathy from stable hyperthyroidism.

The source material was blood. The chain combines TRBV6-1 with TRBJ2-6, with a tentative D call TRBD1 (5 bases). The receptor was derived from a woman aged 50 to 65 with Graves' hyperthyroidism that later progressed to Graves' ophthalmopathy. The CDR3 reads CASSQHVVRAANQFSGANVLTF. CDR3 DNA: TGTGCCAGCAGTCAACATGTCGTCAGGGCAGCTAACCAATTCTCTGGGGCCAACGTCCTGACTTTC.